These T cell receptor beta chains were read from a single sample in a study of T cells in Graves' hyperthyroidism and ophthalmopathy. TCRdb re-called the multiplex PCR reads through MiXCR, storing one row per CDR3 protein. Of about 210,000 distinct CDR3 sequences listed, 17% are singletons. Specimen: blood. The receptors stem from a man in his forties or fifties with Graves' hyperthyroidism. The CDR3 runs from the conserved cysteine through the conserved F or W. Fields, in order: CDR3 DNA, CDR3 protein, J gene, D gene, clone size, V gene. A D gene is named only where the DNA matches it firmly. Some rows have no size entry. The others give once, few or many, or a class for an expanded clone.

TGCAGCGCCCCCAGGTACGAGCAGTACTTC,CSAPRYEQYF,TRBJ2-7,.,many,TRBV29-1
TGTGCCAGCAGTCACCACGGACCCACAGATACGCAGTATTTT,CASSHHGPTDTQYF,TRBJ2-3,.,many,TRBV27
TGTGCCAGCAGCCTAGATAGCGGGGCCACAGATACGCAGTATTTT,CASSLDSGATDTQYF,TRBJ2-3,TRBD2,few,TRBV5-4
TGCAGCGTTGATGGGACAGGCACAGATACGCAGTATTTT,CSVDGTGTDTQYF,TRBJ2-3,TRBD1,many,TRBV29-1
TGTGCCTGGAGTGCCAGGGGTGAGACCCAGTACTTC,CAWSARGETQYF,TRBJ2-5,.,many,TRBV30
TGTGCCAGTAGTCTTTCCGGGACTAGCGGGATCGAGCAGTATTTT,CASSLSGTSGIEQYF,TRBJ2-3,TRBD2,.,TRBV19
TGTGCCAGCAGCTCAGGCCTCGGGGGGGCCAACGTCCTGACTTTC,CASSSGLGGANVLTF,TRBJ2-6,.,.,TRBV11-2
TGCAGTGCTCCCCCGCCTAGCGGGAGGGCACCCAGCGAGCAGTACTTC,CSAPPPSGRAPSEQYF,TRBJ2-7,TRBD2,.,TRBV20-1
TGTGCCAGCAGCTTAGCACGGGGGTCTAGCAATCAGCCCCAGCATTTT,CASSLARGSSNQPQHF,TRBJ1-5,.,many,TRBV7-8
TGTGCCATCAGTGACAACTCAGGCTATGGCTACACCTTC,CAISDNSGYGYTF,TRBJ1-2,.,few,TRBV10-3
TGTGCCAGCAGCTTACTGGGACAGGGTCAAGAGACCCAGTACTTC,CASSLLGQGQETQYF,TRBJ2-5,TRBD1,many,TRBV7-2
TGTGCCAGCTGCAGGACGGGGAATACGCAGTATTTT,CASCRTGNTQYF,TRBJ2-3,.,many,TRBV12-3/TRBV12-4
TGTGCCAGCAGCTTAACGGGGACGGTCAATGAGCAGTTCTTC,CASSLTGTVNEQFF,TRBJ2-1,.,.,TRBV11-2
TGTGCCAGCAGTTTAACAGGGTCCTCCTACGAGCAGTACTTC,CASSLTGSSYEQYF,TRBJ2-7,.,many,TRBV27
TGTGCCAGCAGCTACCCCCTTGGGTGGGGGGCTAATTCACCCCTCCACTTT,CASSYPLGWGANSPLHF,TRBJ1-6,.,few,TRBV7-2
TGTGCCAGCTCACCTACCGGACTAGCGGACAATGAGCAGTTCTTC,CASSPTGLADNEQFF,TRBJ2-1,TRBD2,few,TRBV18
TGCGCCAGCAGCTGGAGGCCGTTCGGGGGCACTGAAGCTTTCTTT,CASSWRPFGGTEAFF,TRBJ1-1,.,many,TRBV5-1
TGTGCCAGCAGTGTGGAGTTTAATGAAAAACTGTTTTTT,CASSVEFNEKLFF,TRBJ1-4,.,many,TRBV2
TGCAGTGCTCCACTCACCGGGACTAGCGGGATTTTCAATGAGCAGTTCTTC,CSAPLTGTSGIFNEQFF,TRBJ2-1,TRBD2,many,TRBV20-1
TGTGCCAGCAGCGAACACAGGGGGCGGACTAATGAAAAACTGTTTTTT,CASSEHRGRTNEKLFF,TRBJ1-4,TRBD1,many,TRBV11-3
TGTGCCAGCAGCTTAGCGGGATTTAACACAGATACGCAGTATTTT,CASSLAGFNTDTQYF,TRBJ2-3,.,many,TRBV7-8
TGTGCCAGCAGACCGATAATGGGACAGGGAAGGACCGGGGAGCTGTTTTTT,CASRPIMGQGRTGELFF,TRBJ2-2,TRBD1,few,TRBV11-2
TGTGCCAGCAGCCAAGATTTCGGGACAGGGTATGATCAGCCCCAGCATTTT,CASSQDFGTGYDQPQHF,TRBJ1-5,TRBD1,many,TRBV3-1
TGTGCCAGCAGCCAAGATAGCGGGATGGCAGATACGCAGTATTTT,CASSQDSGMADTQYF,TRBJ2-3,TRBD2,few,TRBV3-1
TGCGCCAGCAGCCGACAGGTCTCTGGGGCCAACGTCCTGACTTTC,CASSRQVSGANVLTF,TRBJ2-6,.,few,TRBV5-1
TGTGCCACCAGCAGGGGGAAAAAAGGGAGCTATGGCTACACCTTC,CATSRGKKGSYGYTF,TRBJ1-2,.,few,TRBV15
TGTGCCAGCAGCTTGGGACGGGGGAATGAAAAACTGTTTTTT,CASSLGRGNEKLFF,TRBJ1-4,.,.,TRBV11-3
TGTGCCAGCAGTGACCCCCCAGGGGCGAACTATGGCTACACCTTC,CASSDPPGANYGYTF,TRBJ1-2,.,many,TRBV28
TGTGCCAGCAGTTACGTCAGAGGGAGCAATCAGCCCCAGCATTTT,CASSYVRGSNQPQHF,TRBJ1-5,.,.,TRBV6-9